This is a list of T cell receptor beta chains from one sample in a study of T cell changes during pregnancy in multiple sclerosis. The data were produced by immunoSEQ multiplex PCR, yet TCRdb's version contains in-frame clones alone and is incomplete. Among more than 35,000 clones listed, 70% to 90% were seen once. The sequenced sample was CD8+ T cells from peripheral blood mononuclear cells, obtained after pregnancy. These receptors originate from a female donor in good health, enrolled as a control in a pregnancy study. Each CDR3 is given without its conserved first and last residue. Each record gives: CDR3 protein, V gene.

CDR3: ASSLSVNTEAF
V: TRBV28

CDR3: ASSSPGTGENIQY
V: TRBV19

CDR3: ASSPRLAGAMGHYEQY
V: TRBV7-9

CDR3: ASSLTGSPLISNQPQH
V: TRBV28

CDR3: ASSVGTASPNYGYT
V: TRBV9

CDR3: SATGLETQY
V: TRBV20-1

CDR3: ASSSAVEETQY
V: TRBV6-5

CDR3: ASSPRSTSGTEAF
V: TRBV19

CDR3: ASSAYEDSNQPQH
V: TRBV9

CDR3: AISASSQGSPLH
V: TRBV10-3

CDR3: ASSPGGGGQPQH
V: TRBV27

CDR3: ASSRTGSENTEAF
V: TRBV4-3

CDR3: ASSLSRGTEAF
V: TRBV5-6

CDR3: ASSLNAGLAVQETQY
V: TRBV7-6

CDR3: ASSPGSGSQF
V: TRBV9

CDR3: ASETTGPETQY
V: TRBV7-9

CDR3: ASSLTGTGNEQY
V: TRBV14

CDR3: ASSMTGDEQY
V: TRBV27

CDR3: ASSLPTGPNTEAF
V: TRBV9

CDR3: ASSLPQTDTEAF
V: TRBV11-1

CDR3: AVAGGAYLMNTEAF
V: TRBV10-3

CDR3: ASRAGDQPRH
V: TRBV5-6

CDR3: ASSVTGSTEAF
V: TRBV9

CDR3: ASSFNRGNQPQH
V: TRBV7-8

CDR3: ASSSRRGEQF
V: TRBV5-1

CDR3: ASSLSGHPNSPLH
V: TRBV27

CDR3: ASSLSEGFVYGYT
V: TRBV27

CDR3: ASSEFGGGETQY
V: TRBV25-1

CDR3: AISDEGNEQF
V: TRBV10-3

CDR3: AISESGGGSYNEQF
V: TRBV10-3

CDR3: AISEAGRYEQY
V: TRBV10-3

CDR3: ASSQDSGANTEAF
V: TRBV4-3

CDR3: ASSQERGQPGVEAF
V: TRBV4-3

CDR3: ASSQDSRQRETQY
V: TRBV4-1

CDR3: ASSKTEAF
V: TRBV6-1

CDR3: ASSVGVFGYT
V: TRBV9

CDR3: ASSGGEDGYT
V: TRBV9

CDR3: ASSRNLNTVPVREGNQPQH
V: TRBV23-1

CDR3: ASRGGVLAGLEGTQY
V: TRBV27

CDR3: ASRPPGGPQNTEAF
V: TRBV7-2

CDR3: ASSLGQGDSPLH
V: TRBV7-9

CDR3: ASSLGAGGDGYT
V: TRBV7-3